This TCR beta chain is drawn from a study of blood T cell repertoires in COVID-19. Turning to the study itself: The study drew acute and convalescent COVID-19 samples from the United States, Italy and Spain. The cDNA or gDNA used as material had been derived from T cells, B-cell-depleted T cells, or PBMCs.

The V segment lost 0 bases and the J segment 6 bases; nucleotides outside the gene matches: 4. Germline CDR1 reads SGHDT; CDR2 reads YYEEEE. The CDR3 sequence is 15 residues long. This clone has a single count. In the authors' methods: Reference gene primer amplification gave estimated nucleated cell counts. Only in-frame clones appear in the TCRdb table, and some are missing; sequencing was by immunoSEQ multiplex PCR. The V and J calls and clone size come from that table; D and trimming were worked out from the DNA. Among roughly 120,000 clones, almost 80% were seen once, and the ten largest hold around 16%.

This clonotype was sampled from a woman older than 75 with active or convalescent COVID-19. The chain carries TRBV5-6 and TRBJ2-7; 12 positions match TRBD1. The sequenced sample was peripheral blood. CDR3 bases: TGTGCCAGCAGCTTGGCCGGGACAGGGGGCCGCGAGCAGTACTTC. Protein: CASSLAGTGGREQYF.